A single sample gave rise to the 3 T cell receptor beta chains below, sequenced in a study of shared clonotypes between healthy human individuals. Repertoires were generated with immunoSEQ multiplex PCR, while TCRdb's copy carries only in-frame clones and drops some. The sample yields approximately 510,000 clones, 70% to 80% seen once. Sequences were obtained from PBMCs. These receptors all stem from a woman aged 40 to 50 in good health. Some clones in this sample may be carry-over from other donors' samples.

This clone was picked up a small number of times. CDR3 nucleotides: TGCGCCAGCAGCTTGGGGGCAGGGGGGTCCTACGAGCAGTACTTC. It encodes CASSLGAGGSYEQYF. J is TRBJ2-7 and V is TRBV5-1; TRBD1 is a possible D gene (7 bases). V dropped 0 bases and J dropped 1 base, with 11 bases sitting between them. Germline V gives CDR1 SGHRS, CDR2 YFSETQ. This CDR3 is built from 15 residues. The full variable domain, completed using reference TRBV5-1 and TRBJ2-7, is KAGVTQTPRYLIKTRGQQVTLSCSPISGHRSVSWYQQTPGQGLQFLFEYFSETQRNKGNFPGRFSGRQFSNSRSEMNVSTLELGDSALYLCASSLGAGGSYEQYFGPGTRLTVT.

V and J are TRBV11-2 and TRBJ2-7, with 13 bases aligning to TRBD2. Germline loops: CDR1 SGHAT, CDR2 FQNNGV. Unmatched junction bases numbered 14, after V lost 4 bases and J lost 2 bases. CDR3 length: 19 residues. CDR3 sequence: CASSSQRGLAGTHPYEQYF. In DNA form, the CDR3 reads TGTGCCAGCAGCTCCCAGCGGGGACTAGCGGGAACTCACCCCTACGAGCAGTACTTC. The full variable domain, its missing parts supplied by reference TRBV11-2 and TRBJ2-7, is EAGVAQSPRYKIIEKRQSVAFWCNPISGHATLYWYQQILGQGPKLLIQFQNNGVVDDSQLPKDRFSAERLKGVDSTLKIQPAKLEDSAVYLCASSSQRGLAGTHPYEQYFGPGTRLTVT.

The chain carries TRBV5-1 and TRBJ1-5, with D perhaps TRBD1 (6 bases). The CDR3 runs 13 residues. Germline V gene sequence: CDR1 SGHRS, CDR2 YFSETQ. The V end lost 3 bases, the J end lost 6 bases, and 10 bases lay between the germline ends. CDR3 sequence (DNA): TGCGCCAGCAGCTGGACAGTCGGTCAGCCCCAGCATTTT. As protein: CASSWTVGQPQHF.